This TCR beta chain comes out of a study of regulatory T cells in long-lasting Graves disease. Time point defined: newly diagnosed GD, antithyroid drugs for less than 3 months. Researchers made the TCR library from RNA that was extracted from PBMCs. CDR3 length: 13 amino acids. V was clipped by 0 bases and J by 7 bases, with 6 bases between them. In germline, CDR1 is MNHEY, CDR2 SVGAGI. Building of the TCR beta libraries involved iRepertoire HTBI primers and Arm-PCR of CDR3 regions. TCRdb recomputed calls from the multiplex PCR reads with MiXCR, one row per CDR3 protein. The table lists 400,000 to 500,000 distinct CDR3 sequences, approximately 15% of them singletons. Separately, the same data were catalogued under a study of T cells in Graves' hyperthyroidism and ophthalmopathy.

The sequencing used peripheral blood mononuclear cells (PBMCs), collected at new diagnosis, from a patient treated with antithyroid drugs. The clonotype was recovered from a woman aged 25-40 years with Graves disease. The gene calls are TRBV6-5 and TRBJ2-2; tentatively, D is TRBD2 (6 bases). The DNA of the CDR3 is TGTGCCAGCAGTTACTCGGGAGGCGGGGAGCTGTTTTTT. Translating gives CASSYSGGGELFF.